The rows below give T cell receptor beta chains drawn from one sample of a study of T cells in Graves' hyperthyroidism and ophthalmopathy. TCRdb passed the multiplex PCR reads through MiXCR, listing each CDR3 protein once. The sample lists 500,000 to 550,000 distinct CDR3 sequences, 20% occurring once. Sequencing input: blood. These receptor sequences come from a man aged 40-49 years with Graves' ophthalmopathy. Each CDR3 is given with its conserved first and last residue. Each record gives: D gene, V gene, J gene, CDR3 protein. A D gene is named only where the DNA matches it firmly.

.,TRBV7-6,TRBJ2-3,CASSYLGGARDTQYF
TRBD1,TRBV12-3/TRBV12-4,TRBJ1-1,CASSPQGQEAFF
TRBD1,TRBV7-9,TRBJ1-1,CASSEHRGPGSTEAFF
.,TRBV28,TRBJ2-7,CASSALRSYEQYF
.,TRBV18,TRBJ2-5,CASSPTGTPFSYF
TRBD1,TRBV11-1,TRBJ2-7,CASSLRPQGYEQYF
TRBD1,TRBV28,TRBJ2-4,CASTGQGWAIQYF
TRBD2,TRBV5-1,TRBJ2-3,CASRPNSGEADTQYF
.,TRBV7-8,TRBJ2-1,CASSSRRIYNEQFF
.,TRBV6-5,TRBJ2-5,CASSHYRHLQETQYF
.,TRBV5-1,TRBJ2-7,CASSRRATSPSEQYF
.,TRBV9,TRBJ1-3,CASRREPDRNTIYF
TRBD2,TRBV20-1,TRBJ2-1,CSARTSGSSYNEQFF